This T cell receptor beta chain was recovered during a study of cytomegalovirus exposure and HLA in healthy donors. Study overall: The study's early data release held roughly 91 million unique TCRs from HLA-typed donors.

13 Jbeta primers and 60 Vbeta primers were used for the PCR. Assay used: immunoSEQ multiplex PCR; TCRdb lists only in-frame clones, some missing. This table holds roughly 140,000 clones, almost 85% found once. Study-wide results and limits: V- and J-gene trimming in TCR beta was tied to a missense DCLRE1C variant by an analysis performed later. Most likely, a cluster of highly shared sequence variants arose as a sequencing artifact.

This clone appeared a single time. The antigen is unknown. The receptor's source is a woman in her sixties or seventies in good health and CMV-seropositive. Sequencing was performed on PBMCs.

The CDR3 coding sequence is TGTGCCAGTAGTCGAGGGTCGTTGACCTATGGCTACACCTTC. Encoded protein: CASSRGSLTYGYTF. The V and J genes are TRBV19 and TRBJ1-2; D is unclear. V was cut by 5 bases and J by 4 bases, with 14 bases left in between. Germline lookup yields CDR1 LNHDA and CDR2 SQIVND (reference sequence). This CDR3 is 14 amino acids long. Filled out from reference TRBV19 and TRBJ1-2, the complete variable domain reads DGGITQSPKYLFRKEGQNVTLSCEQNLNHDAMYWYRQDPGQGLRLIYYSQIVNDFQKGDIAEGYSVSREKKESFPLTVTSAQKNPTAFYLCASSRGSLTYGYTFGSGTRLTVV.